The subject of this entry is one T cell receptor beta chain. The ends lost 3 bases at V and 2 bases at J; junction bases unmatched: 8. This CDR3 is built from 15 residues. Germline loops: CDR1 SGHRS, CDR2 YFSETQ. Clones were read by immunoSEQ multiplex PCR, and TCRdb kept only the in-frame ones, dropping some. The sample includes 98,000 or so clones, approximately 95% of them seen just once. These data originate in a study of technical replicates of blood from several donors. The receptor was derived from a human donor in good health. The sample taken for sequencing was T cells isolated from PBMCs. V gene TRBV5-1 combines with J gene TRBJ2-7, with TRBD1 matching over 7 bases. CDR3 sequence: CASSSGPTGAYEQYF. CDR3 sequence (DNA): TGCGCCAGCAGCTCTGGACCCACAGGGGCCTACGAGCAGTACTTC.